This record concerns one T cell receptor (beta chain) sequence. The sample is drawn from a study of T-cell memory formation after mild COVID-19. TCRdb used MiXCR to reprocess the 5' RACE reads, holding one entry per CDR3 protein. The data contain 300,000 to 400,000 distinct CDR3 sequences, around an eighth of them singletons. CDR3 length equals 13 residues. V was pared by 8 bases and J by 0 bases, with 4 bases of the junction left unmatched. From germline, CDR1 is SNHLY and CDR2 FYNNEI. The receptor was isolated from a man aged 18 to 29 who had mild COVID-19 (a few samples of this study predate the infection). Cell type and time point are not known. The rearrangement joins TRBV2 to TRBJ2-7; 7 bases align to TRBD2. Sequencing was done on a sample of PBMCs or a T cell subset sorted from them (not recorded which). CDR3 DNA sequence: TGTGCCAGCGGGGAGGGGAGCTCCTACGAGCAGTACTTC. It yields the protein CASGEGSSYEQYF.